The T cell receptor (beta chain) described here comes from a study of T cell responses to AZD1222 COVID-19 vaccine. Measured with immunoSEQ multiplex PCR; TCRdb has only the in-frame clones, and not every one. Of 95,000 to 150,000 clones listed, 88% are singletons. J gave up 5 bases and V 3 bases, and 13 bases lay outside the gene matches. The CDR3 contains 16 residues. The germline V gene has CDR1 LGHDT and CDR2 YNNKEL (reference sequence). This clonotype originated in an adult in good health. The chain links TRBV3-1 (or the pseudogene TRBV3-2) to TRBJ2-7; 7 positions agree with TRBD2. Sequenced here: peripheral blood, sampled on day 0 of AZD1222 vaccination. Written as DNA, the CDR3 is TGTGCCAGCAGCCAGAGAGGTGGTCGGGAGGCTAACGAGCAGTACTTC. It yields the protein CASSQRGGREANEQYF.